The T cell receptor beta chain described here comes from a study of cytomegalovirus exposure and HLA in healthy donors. Overall study context: Approximately 83 million unique TCRs from HLA-typed donors were held in an early data release.

With 60 Vbeta and 13 Jbeta primers, the PCR was carried out. Sequenced by immunoSEQ multiplex PCR; TCRdb stores in-frame clones only, minus some. The sample carries about 150,000 clones, roughly 80% recorded once. This CDR3 region has 15 residues. With V trimmed by 0 bases and J by 8 bases, 6 bases remained unmatched. CDR1 and CDR2 (germline): SGHRS, YFSETQ. This clonotype was sampled from a male donor in good health and CMV-seronegative. This chain uses TRBV5-1 with TRBJ2-1; the match to TRBD2 covers 9 bases. The material sequenced was PBMCs. The CDR3 DNA sequence: TGCGCCAGCAGCTTGGCCGAGCGGGGGGAACATGAGCAGTTCTTC. Amino acids: CASSLAERGEHEQFF.